The rows below give T cell receptor beta chains drawn from one sample of a study of cytomegalovirus exposure and HLA in healthy donors. The data were produced by immunoSEQ multiplex PCR, yet TCRdb's version contains in-frame clones alone and is incomplete. The table records fewer than 100,000 clones, roughly three quarters of them present only once. What was sequenced was PBMCs. The receptor set was obtained from a woman between 55 and 75 years old in good health and CMV-seronegative. Each CDR3 is given with its conserved first and last residue. Each record gives: J gene, clone size, V gene, D gene, CDR3 DNA, CDR3 protein. D genes are given only for firm matches. Size values are once, few and many counts, or a class for expanded clones, and some rows have none.

TRBJ2-7	.	TRBV27	.	TGTGCCAGCAGTCCCGCAGGGGTGAGCTCCTACGAGCAGTACTTC	CASSPAGVSSYEQYF
TRBJ2-7	few	TRBV28	.	TGTGCCAGCAGTAACAGACACGAGCAGTACTTC	CASSNRHEQYF
TRBJ2-7	.	TRBV7-9	.	TGTGCCAGCAGCTTCGAGGCAAACTACGAGCAGTACTTC	CASSFEANYEQYF
TRBJ1-3	once	TRBV5-6	TRBD1	TGTGCCAGCAGCTTGGGGGGGACAGTGGCTGGAAACACCATATATTTT	CASSLGGTVAGNTIYF
TRBJ1-1	.	TRBV29-1	TRBD1	TGCAGCGGACGTACAGGGGACACTGAAGCTTTCTTT	CSGRTGDTEAFF
TRBJ2-1	.	TRBV5-6	.	TGTGCCAGCAGCTGGGACACCGGGAATGAGCAGTTCTTC	CASSWDTGNEQFF
TRBJ1-2	few	TRBV18	.	TGTGCCAGCTCACCGCGGGGGAATGACTATGGCTACACCTTC	CASSPRGNDYGYTF
TRBJ1-1	.	TRBV10-3	TRBD1	TGTGCCACCTACCACAGGGGGTACACTGAAGCTTTCTTT	CATYHRGYTEAFF
TRBJ1-1	few	TRBV5-6	TRBD1	TGTGCCAGCAGCTTGGACAGGGGACATTTAAAAGCTTTCTTT	CASSLDRGHLKAFF
TRBJ2-1	.	TRBV6-5	TRBD2	TGTGCCAGCACCCCGGGGGGGCGCGGAGATGAGCAGTTCTTC	CASTPGGRGDEQFF
TRBJ2-7	.	TRBV28	TRBD1	TGTGCCAGCAGTTTAGGGGACAGGGGCGAGCAGTACTTC	CASSLGDRGEQYF
TRBJ2-3	.	TRBV30	TRBD2	TGTGCCGGAGTAGCGGGAGGCGCCGATACGCAGTATTTT	CAGVAGGADTQYF
TRBJ1-1	few	TRBV9	TRBD1	TGTGCCAGCAGCGCAAAGCCGACAGGGAGACTTGCTTTCTTT	CASSAKPTGRLAFF
TRBJ2-5	.	TRBV7-2	.	TGTGCCAGCAGCTTAAATACGGGCCAAGAGACCCAGTACTTC	CASSLNTGQETQYF
TRBJ2-7	.	TRBV5-6	.	TGTGCCAGCAGCTGGACACCTGACTACGAGCAGTACTTC	CASSWTPDYEQYF
TRBJ2-7	.	TRBV6-5	TRBD2	TGTGCCAGCAGTTACAAAGGCGGGAGGGCCAGGGGCGAGCAGTACTTC	CASSYKGGRARGEQYF
TRBJ2-7	few	TRBV28	TRBD2	TGTGCCAGCAGCCGCCCCCTAGCGGGAGGCTCCTACGAGCAGTACTTC	CASSRPLAGGSYEQYF
TRBJ1-3	.	TRBV6-5	TRBD1	TGTGCCAGCAGGGGACAGGGGAGGGACACCATATATTTT	CASRGQGRDTIYF
TRBJ1-1	.	TRBV19	.	TGTGCCAGTAAATTGGGCACAGGGACCTTGAACACTGAAGCTTTCTTT	CASKLGTGTLNTEAFF
TRBJ2-5	.	TRBV28	.	TGTGCCAGCAGTTTAGCAGGGAAAAAGACCCAGTACTTC	CASSLAGKKTQYF
TRBJ1-4	few	TRBV6-6	.	TGTGCCAGCACTCGATACGGGACAAATAATGAAAAACTGTTTTTT	CASTRYGTNNEKLFF
TRBJ2-4	.	TRBV6-6	TRBD2	TGTGCCAGCAGTTACAGGGAGGGGGCCAAAAACATTCAGTACTTC	CASSYREGAKNIQYF
TRBJ2-1	.	TRBV29-1	TRBD1	TGCAGCGGAGGGACAGGGGTGGGGAATGAGCAGTTCTTC	CSGGTGVGNEQFF
TRBJ1-3	.	TRBV13	.	TGTGCCAGCAGCTTCGAGGATTCTGGAAACACCATATATTTT	CASSFEDSGNTIYF
TRBJ2-4	.	TRBV2	.	TGTGCCAGCCTCCAAACAGGGAACATTCAGTACTTC	CASLQTGNIQYF
TRBJ1-2	.	TRBV7-9	.	TGTGCCAGCAGCCGAACAGGTTCCAACGGCTACACCTTC	CASSRTGSNGYTF
TRBJ1-1	.	TRBV11-2	.	TGTGCCAGCAGCTTAAGCACGGCGGCCACTGAAGCTTTCTTT	CASSLSTAATEAFF
TRBJ2-5	few	TRBV29-1	.	TGCAGCGTTGATGTCCAGGGTGGGGAGACCCAGTACTTC	CSVDVQGGETQYF
TRBJ2-7	.	TRBV6-5	.	TGTGCCAGCAGTCTTAGCCGAGGCTCCTACGAGCAGTACTTC	CASSLSRGSYEQYF
TRBJ2-1	.	TRBV6-5	.	TGTGCCAGCAGTCGCGTACAGGGTGGCAATGAGCAGTTCTTC	CASSRVQGGNEQFF
TRBJ2-7	.	TRBV29-1	.	TGCAGCGTTGCCCGGGACAATACCTACGAGCAGTACTTC	CSVARDNTYEQYF
TRBJ2-2	.	TRBV19	TRBD2	TGTGCCAGTACCCTTAGCGGGGGAGAGGTCACCGGGGAGCTGTTTTTT	CASTLSGGEVTGELFF
TRBJ1-2	once	TRBV6-1	.	TGTGCCAGCAGTGAGGTGGCCAGGGCGGTGGGGGGCTACACCTTC	CASSEVARAVGGYTF
TRBJ2-7	.	TRBV6-5	TRBD1	TGTGCCAGCAGTGGCCGGGACAGGGGTGTAGAGCAGTACTTC	CASSGRDRGVEQYF
TRBJ1-1	.	TRBV7-2	.	TGTGCCAGCAGCTTCAAGAACACTGAAGCTTTCTTT	CASSFKNTEAFF
TRBJ1-2	.	TRBV7-9	.	TGTGCCAGCAGCTTAAGGGACTGGGGGTATGGCTACACCTTC	CASSLRDWGYGYTF
TRBJ2-7	.	TRBV28	TRBD1	TGTGCCAGCAGTTCAGGGACAGGGCAGAACGAGCAGTACTTC	CASSSGTGQNEQYF
TRBJ2-1	.	TRBV6-1	TRBD1	TGTGCCAGGGGAGGGACAGGGAATGAGCAGTTCTTC	CARGGTGNEQFF
TRBJ2-5	.	TRBV30	.	TGTGCCTGGAGTCCTGGGGGCGGTGGGACCCAGTACTTC	CAWSPGGGGTQYF
TRBJ2-2	.	TRBV9	TRBD2	TGTGCCAGCAGCGCCGGGACTACAATTACCGGGGAGCTGTTTTTT	CASSAGTTITGELFF
TRBJ2-7	.	TRBV25-1	.	TGTGCCAGCAGTGGGGCGGGGCGCGACGAGCAGTACTTC	CASSGAGRDEQYF